Sequencing of this T cell receptor beta chain was carried out in a study of blood T cell repertoires in COVID-19. Study-level background: Nucleic acid was either cDNA or gDNA, and it came from T cells, B-cell-depleted T cells, or PBMCs.

Assay used: immunoSEQ multiplex PCR; TCRdb lists only in-frame clones, some missing. The sample includes 250,000 to 400,000 clones, roughly 90% of them seen just once. Recruited during active infection, patients (from Seattle) were subsequently followed longitudinally. The TCR comes from a woman in her thirties with COVID-19, enrolled during active disease. Material: peripheral blood.

CDR3 in amino acids: CASSFGRAYEQYF. The CDR3 coding sequence is TGTGCCAGCAGCTTCGGGAGGGCCTACGAGCAGTACTTC. The chain uses TRBV7-9 and TRBJ2-7; 8 nucleotides agree with TRBD2. From germline, CDR1 is SEHNR and CDR2 FQNEAQ (reference sequence). After removal of 3 bases from V and 2 bases from J, the junction contained 0 bases not matched to a gene. The CDR3 contains 13 residues. The full variable domain, its missing parts supplied by reference TRBV7-9 and TRBJ2-7, is DTGVSQNPRHKITKRGQNVTFRCDPISEHNRLYWYRQTLGQGPEFLTYFQNEAQLEKSRLLSDRFSAERPKGSFSTLEIQRTEQGDSAMYLCASSFGRAYEQYFGPGTRLTVT.